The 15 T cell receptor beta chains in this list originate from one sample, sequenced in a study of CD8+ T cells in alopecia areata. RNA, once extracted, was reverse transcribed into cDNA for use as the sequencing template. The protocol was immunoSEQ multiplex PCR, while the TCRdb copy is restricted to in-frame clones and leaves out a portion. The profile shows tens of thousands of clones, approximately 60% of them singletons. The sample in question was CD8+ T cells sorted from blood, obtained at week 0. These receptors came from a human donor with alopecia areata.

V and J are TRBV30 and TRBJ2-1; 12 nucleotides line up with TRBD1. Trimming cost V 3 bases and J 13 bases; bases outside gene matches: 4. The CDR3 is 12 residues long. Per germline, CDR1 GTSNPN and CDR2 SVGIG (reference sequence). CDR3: CAWSGTGGNQFF. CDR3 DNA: TGTGCCTGGAGCGGGACAGGGGGCAACCAGTTCTTC.

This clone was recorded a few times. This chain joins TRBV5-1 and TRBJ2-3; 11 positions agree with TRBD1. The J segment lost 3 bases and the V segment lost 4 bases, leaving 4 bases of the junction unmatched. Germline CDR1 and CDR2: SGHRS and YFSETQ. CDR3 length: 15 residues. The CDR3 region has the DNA TGCGCCAGCAGCAGGACAGGGGGCTTGACAGATACGCAGTATTTT. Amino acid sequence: CASSRTGGLTDTQYF.

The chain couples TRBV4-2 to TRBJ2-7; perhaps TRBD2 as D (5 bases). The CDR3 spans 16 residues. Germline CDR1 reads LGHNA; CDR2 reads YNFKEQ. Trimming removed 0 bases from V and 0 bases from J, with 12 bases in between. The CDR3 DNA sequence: TGTGCCAGCAGCCAAGAGCTAGGACTCCCCTCCTACGAGCAGTACTTC. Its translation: CASSQELGLPSYEQYF.

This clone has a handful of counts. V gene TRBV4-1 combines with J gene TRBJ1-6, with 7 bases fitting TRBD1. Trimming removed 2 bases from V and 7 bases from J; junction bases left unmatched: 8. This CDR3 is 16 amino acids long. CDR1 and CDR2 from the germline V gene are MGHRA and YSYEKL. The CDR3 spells CASSQTPQGVNSPLHF. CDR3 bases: TGCGCCAGCAGCCAAACCCCTCAGGGGGTAAATTCACCCCTCCACTTT.

The CDR3 region is CASSQESSYEQYF. The CDR3 DNA follows: TGCGCCAGCAGCCAAGAAAGCTCCTACGAGCAGTACTTC. The chain combines TRBV4-1 with TRBJ2-7, with unresolved D. V lost 0 bases and J 0 bases, leaving 3 bases between the germline ends. CDR3 length: 13 amino acids. The germline gives CDR1 MGHRA, CDR2 YSYEKL.

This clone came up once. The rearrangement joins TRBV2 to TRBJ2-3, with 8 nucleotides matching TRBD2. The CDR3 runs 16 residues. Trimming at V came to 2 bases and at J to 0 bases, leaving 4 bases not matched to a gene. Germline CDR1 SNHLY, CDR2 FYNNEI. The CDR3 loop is CASSELTSGSTDTQYF. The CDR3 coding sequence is TGTGCCAGCAGTGAACTAACTAGCGGTAGCACAGATACGCAGTATTTT.

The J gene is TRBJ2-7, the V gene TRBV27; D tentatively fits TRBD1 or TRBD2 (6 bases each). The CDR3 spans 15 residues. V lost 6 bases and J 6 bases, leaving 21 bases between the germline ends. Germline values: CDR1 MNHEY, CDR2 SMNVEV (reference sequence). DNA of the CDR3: TGTGCCAGCAGACCCCTGGGGGGCAGCCTGGGCGAGCAGTACTTC. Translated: CASRPLGGSLGEQYF.

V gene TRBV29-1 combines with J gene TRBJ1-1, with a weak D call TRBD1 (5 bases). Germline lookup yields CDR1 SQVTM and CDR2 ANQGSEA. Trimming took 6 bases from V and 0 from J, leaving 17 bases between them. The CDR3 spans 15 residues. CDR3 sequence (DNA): TGCAGCGTGGCTACCGGGACGGCGATGAACACTGAAGCTTTCTTT. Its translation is CSVATGTAMNTEAFF.

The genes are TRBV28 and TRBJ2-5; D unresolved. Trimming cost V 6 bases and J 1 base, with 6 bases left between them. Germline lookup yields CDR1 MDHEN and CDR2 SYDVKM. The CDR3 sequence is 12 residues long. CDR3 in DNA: TGTGCCAGCAGCCTTACCCAAGAGACCCAGTACTTC. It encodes CASSLTQETQYF.

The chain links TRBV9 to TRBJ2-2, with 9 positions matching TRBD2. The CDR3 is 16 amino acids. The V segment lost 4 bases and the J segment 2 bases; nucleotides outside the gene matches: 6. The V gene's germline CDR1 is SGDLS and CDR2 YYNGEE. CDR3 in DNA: TGTGCCAGCAGCCCTGAGGGGACTAGCAACACCGGGGAGCTGTTTTTT. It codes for CASSPEGTSNTGELFF. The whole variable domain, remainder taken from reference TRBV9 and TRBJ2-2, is DSGVTQTPKHLITATGQRVTLRCSPRSGDLSVYWYQQSLDQGLQFLIQYYNGEERAKGNILERFSAQQFPDLHSELNLSSLELGDSALYFCASSPEGTSNTGELFFGEGSRLTVL.

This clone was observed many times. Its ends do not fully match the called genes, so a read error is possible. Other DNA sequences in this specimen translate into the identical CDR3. CDR3 region: CASSQDLQRGTDTQYF. The CDR3 DNA reads TGCGCCAGCAGCCAAGATCTCCAGCGGGGCACAGATACGCAGTATTTT. V is TRBV5-4 and J is TRBJ2-3, with D perhaps matching TRBD2 (6 bases). Germline loops: CDR1 SGHNT, CDR2 YYREEE (reference sequence). The CDR3 is 16 residues long.

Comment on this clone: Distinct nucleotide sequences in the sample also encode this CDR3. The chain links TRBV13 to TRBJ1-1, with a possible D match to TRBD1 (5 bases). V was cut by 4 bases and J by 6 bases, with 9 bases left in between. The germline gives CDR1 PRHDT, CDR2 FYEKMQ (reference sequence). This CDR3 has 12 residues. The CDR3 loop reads CASSSGTAEAFF. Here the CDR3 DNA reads TGTGCCAGCAGCTCTGGGACTGCTGAAGCTTTCTTT.

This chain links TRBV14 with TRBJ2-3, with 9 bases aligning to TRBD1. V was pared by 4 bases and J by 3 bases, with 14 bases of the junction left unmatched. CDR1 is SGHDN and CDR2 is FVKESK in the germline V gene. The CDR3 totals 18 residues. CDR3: CASSRQDSWDRVTDTQYF. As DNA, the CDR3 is TGTGCCAGCAGCCGACAAGATTCGTGGGACAGGGTAACAGATACGCAGTATTTT.

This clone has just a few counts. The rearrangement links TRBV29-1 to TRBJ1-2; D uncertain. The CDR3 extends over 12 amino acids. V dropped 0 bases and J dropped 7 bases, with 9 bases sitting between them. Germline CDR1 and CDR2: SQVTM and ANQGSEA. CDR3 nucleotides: TGCAGCGTTGAAGATCTCGGCTCTGGCTACACCTTC. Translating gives CSVEDLGSGYTF.

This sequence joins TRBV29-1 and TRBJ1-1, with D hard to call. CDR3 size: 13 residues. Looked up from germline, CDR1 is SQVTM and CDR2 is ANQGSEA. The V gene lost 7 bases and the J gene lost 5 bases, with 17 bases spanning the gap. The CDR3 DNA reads TGCAGCGCCCTGGGCGTCCCGGGGACTGAAGCTTTCTTT. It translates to CSALGVPGTEAFF.